This is a list of T cell receptor beta chains from one sample in a study of blood T cell repertoires in COVID-19. Data came from immunoSEQ multiplex PCR; TCRdb stores just in-frame clones and leaves some out. The data contain approximately 250,000 clones, roughly 89% of them singletons. The sequenced sample consisted of peripheral blood. The receptors here all came from a young man who had recovered from COVID-19. CDR3s include the opening cysteine and the closing phenylalanine or tryptophan. Some rows have no size entry. The others give once, few or many, or a class for an expanded clone.

v_call | clone_size | cdr3_aa
TRBV5-1 | NA | CASSRNSGEKLFF
TRBV7-9 | NA | CASSSRQEDTQYF
TRBV12-3/TRBV12-4 | NA | CASSTGGYEQYF
TRBV10-3 | NA | CAISTLGGGDFGETQYF
TRBV11-2 | NA | CASSLLANQPQHF
TRBV7-6 | NA | CASSLGDRVEQYF
TRBV6-2/TRBV6-3 | NA | CASSWGAVRGTDTQYF
TRBV6-5 | NA | CASSYSYGTIKETQYF
TRBV3-1/TRBV3-2 | NA | CASSGGLEASTDTQYF
TRBV6-1 | NA | CASSGRDGSLISYNSPLHF
TRBV29-1 | NA | CSVRTGSSYEQYF
TRBV19 | NA | CASIGTAVQGYGYTF
TRBV29-1 | NA | CSVGGGLYNEQFF
TRBV15 | NA | CATSMGGGPGTEAFF
TRBV6-5 | NA | CASSYSHRVMNTEAFF
TRBV7-2 | NA | CASSLQRGAHNEQFF
TRBV19 | once | CASSIPGKIANEKLFF
TRBV9 | NA | CASERLAGGTDTQYF